This T cell receptor (beta chain) was identified in a study of T cell responses to AZD1222 COVID-19 vaccine. Study at large: Pooled samples include second doses given at about 4 or 12 weeks. General study points: Mostly white British, mostly female donors; authors suggested clonal diversity may be underestimated. Unmutated variant regions reportedly attract nearly half of all spike-specific TCRs. Spike as a whole was targeted by vaccine-associated CD4 TCRs, dominant at 160-218 and 743-854.

The V gene's germline CDR1 is SGHTA and CDR2 FQGNSA. There are 13 residues in the CDR3. Trimming shortened V by 6 bases and J by 4 bases, and 10 bases separated the two germline ends. Worth noting for this clone: The antigen remains undetermined.

Sequencing used immunoSEQ multiplex PCR; TCRdb keeps in-frame clones, though not all of them. Among some 140,000 clones listed, roughly 90% were seen once. This chain joins TRBV7-2 and TRBJ1-5; TRBD1 might be the D (6 bases). The sequences come from peripheral blood, collected on day 0 of AZD1222 vaccination. The source of this sequence is an adult in good health. CDR3 bases: TGTGCCAGCAGTCCGGACAGTAATCAGCCCCAGCATTTT. This codes for CASSPDSNQPQHF.